This T cell receptor (beta chain) is drawn from a study of blood T cell repertoires in COVID-19. At the level of the study: The samples span acute and convalescent COVID-19 from the United States, Italy and Spain. PBMCs, B-cell-depleted T cells, or T cells were the source of the cDNA or gDNA that made up the material.

Each participant's cohort was designated according to participant-reported clinical history. Within 2 weeks before study entry, exposed participants met a COVID-19 case. TCRdb's copy holds only in-frame clones and misses some; the assay was immunoSEQ multiplex PCR. The table includes fewer than 400,000 clones, approximately 91% detected once. The CDR3 runs 13 residues. V was cut by 10 bases and J by 1 base, with 12 bases left in between. Looked up from germline, CDR1 is MNHEY and CDR2 is SMNVEV (reference sequence). Sequencing used PBMCs or T cells enriched from blood (not recorded which). This TCR derives from a woman aged 25 to 39 who had been exposed to COVID-19. This chain links TRBV27 with TRBJ2-3; D may be TRBD2 (5 bases). CDR3 in DNA: TGTGCCATCGGACTGGTGGGCACAGATACGCAGTATTTT. Protein: CAIGLVGTDTQYF.